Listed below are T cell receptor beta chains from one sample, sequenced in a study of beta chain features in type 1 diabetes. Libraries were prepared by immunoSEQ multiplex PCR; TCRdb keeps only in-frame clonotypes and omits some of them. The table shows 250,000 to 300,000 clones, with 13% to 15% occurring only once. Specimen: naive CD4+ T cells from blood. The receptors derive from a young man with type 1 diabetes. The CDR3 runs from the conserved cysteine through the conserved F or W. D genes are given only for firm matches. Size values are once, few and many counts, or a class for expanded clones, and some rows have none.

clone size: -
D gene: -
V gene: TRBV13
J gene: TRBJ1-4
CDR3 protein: CASSPTRAGEKLFF
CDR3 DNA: TGTGCCAGCAGTCCCACGAGGGCAGGTGAAAAACTGTTTTTT

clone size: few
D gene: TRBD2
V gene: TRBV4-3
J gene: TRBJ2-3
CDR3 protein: CASSQAGRGDTQYF
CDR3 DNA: TGCGCCAGCAGCCAAGCCGGGAGGGGCGATACGCAGTATTTT

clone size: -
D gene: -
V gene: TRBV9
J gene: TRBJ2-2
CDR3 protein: CASSVSKGSHTGELFF
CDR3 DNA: TGTGCCAGCAGCGTATCTAAGGGGTCACACACCGGGGAGCTGTTTTTT

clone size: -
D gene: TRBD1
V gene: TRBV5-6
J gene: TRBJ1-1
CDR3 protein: CASSLGGTGGFIGAFF
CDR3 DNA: TGTGCCAGCAGCTTGGGCGGGACAGGGGGATTTATCGGAGCTTTCTTT

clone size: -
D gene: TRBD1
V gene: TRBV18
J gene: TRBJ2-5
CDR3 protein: CASSPPQGQGHQTQYF
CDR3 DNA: TGTGCCAGCTCACCTCCACAGGGACAGGGTCACCAGACCCAGTACTTC

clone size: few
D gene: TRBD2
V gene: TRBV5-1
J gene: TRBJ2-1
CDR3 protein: CASSRGTSRNNEQFF
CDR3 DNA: TGCGCCAGCAGCCGAGGGACTAGCCGAAACAATGAGCAGTTCTTC

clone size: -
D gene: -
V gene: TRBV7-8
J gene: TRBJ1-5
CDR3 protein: CASSLVPGGNQPQHF
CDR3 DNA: TGTGCCAGCAGCTTAGTACCAGGGGGCAATCAGCCCCAGCATTTT

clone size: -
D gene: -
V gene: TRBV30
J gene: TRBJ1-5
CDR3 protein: CAWSVQRGQPQHF
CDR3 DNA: TGTGCCTGGAGTGTACAAAGGGGTCAGCCCCAGCATTTT

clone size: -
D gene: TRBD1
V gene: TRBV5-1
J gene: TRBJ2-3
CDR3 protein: CASSLTGNTDTQYF
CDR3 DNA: TGCGCCAGCAGCCTGACAGGGAACACAGATACGCAGTATTTT

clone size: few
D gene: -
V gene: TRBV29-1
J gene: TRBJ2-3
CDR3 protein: CSGGTPGGTDTQYF
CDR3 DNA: TGCAGCGGAGGGACTCCCGGCGGGACAGATACGCAGTATTTT

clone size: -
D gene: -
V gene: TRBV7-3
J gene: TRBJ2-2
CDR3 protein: CASSVTQQGGELFF
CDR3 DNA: TGTGCCAGCAGTGTAACTCAGCAGGGAGGGGAGCTGTTTTTT

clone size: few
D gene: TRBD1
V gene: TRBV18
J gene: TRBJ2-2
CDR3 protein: CASSLRDRVAGELFF
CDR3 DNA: TGTGCCAGCTCACTCCGGGACAGGGTCGCCGGGGAGCTGTTTTTT

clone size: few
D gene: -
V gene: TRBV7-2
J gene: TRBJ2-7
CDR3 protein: CASSLAREQYF
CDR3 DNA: TGTGCCAGCAGTTTGGCCAGGGAGCAGTACTTC

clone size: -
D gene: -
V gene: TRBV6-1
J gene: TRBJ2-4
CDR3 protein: CASSESLRAKNIQYF
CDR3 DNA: TGTGCCAGCAGTGAAAGCCTGAGGGCCAAAAACATTCAGTACTTC

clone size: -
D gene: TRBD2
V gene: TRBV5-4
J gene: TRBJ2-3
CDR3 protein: CASSLGGEREGDTQYF
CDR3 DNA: TGTGCCAGCAGCTTGGGTGGCGAGCGGGAGGGAGATACGCAGTATTTT

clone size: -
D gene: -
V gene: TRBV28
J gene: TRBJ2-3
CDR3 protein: CASRSDSLDTDTQYF
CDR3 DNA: TGTGCCAGCAGAAGCGACAGTCTGGACACAGATACGCAGTATTTT

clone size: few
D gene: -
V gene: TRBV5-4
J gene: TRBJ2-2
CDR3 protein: CASRPGTGNTGELFF
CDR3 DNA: TGTGCCAGCAGGCCCGGGACTGGTAACACCGGGGAGCTGTTTTTT

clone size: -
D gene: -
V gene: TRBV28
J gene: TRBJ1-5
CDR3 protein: CASSSPGGADQPQHF
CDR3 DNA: TGTGCCAGCAGCTCCCCGGGGGGCGCGGATCAGCCCCAGCATTTT

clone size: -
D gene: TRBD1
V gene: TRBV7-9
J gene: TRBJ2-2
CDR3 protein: CASSRYRGRFNTGELFF
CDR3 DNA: TGTGCCAGCAGCCGGTACAGGGGGCGATTCAACACCGGGGAGCTGTTTTTT

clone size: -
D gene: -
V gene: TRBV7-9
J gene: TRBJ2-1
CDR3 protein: CASSLTSYNEQFF
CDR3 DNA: TGTGCCAGCAGCTTAACAAGTTACAATGAGCAGTTCTTC

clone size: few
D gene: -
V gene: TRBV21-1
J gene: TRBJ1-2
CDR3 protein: CASSKGQIYTF
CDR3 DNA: TGTGCCAGCAGCAAAGGGCAGATCTACACCTTC

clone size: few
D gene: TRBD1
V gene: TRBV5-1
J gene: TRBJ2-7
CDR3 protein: CASSLEPAGTGSSVQYF
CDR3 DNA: TGCGCCAGCAGCTTGGAACCTGCCGGGACAGGGAGTAGTGTGCAGTACTTC

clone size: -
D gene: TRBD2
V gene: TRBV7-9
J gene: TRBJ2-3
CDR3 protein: CASSDSGTSTDTQYF
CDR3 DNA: TGTGCCAGCAGCGACAGCGGGACTAGCACAGATACGCAGTATTTT

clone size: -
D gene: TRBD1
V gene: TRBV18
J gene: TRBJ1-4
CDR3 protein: CASSPEQGQGGEKLFF
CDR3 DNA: TGTGCCAGCTCACCCGAACAGGGACAGGGCGGTGAAAAACTGTTTTTT

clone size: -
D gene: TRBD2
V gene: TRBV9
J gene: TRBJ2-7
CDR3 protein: CASSPRLAGDAEQYF
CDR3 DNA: TGTGCCAGCAGCCCAAGACTAGCGGGAGACGCCGAGCAGTACTTC

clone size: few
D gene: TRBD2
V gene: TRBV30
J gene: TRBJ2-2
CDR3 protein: CAWRASGSRIGELFF
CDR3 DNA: TGTGCCTGGAGAGCTAGCGGGAGTCGGATCGGGGAGCTGTTTTTT

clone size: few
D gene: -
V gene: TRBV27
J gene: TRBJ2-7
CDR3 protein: CASSLSPSDEQYF
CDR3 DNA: TGTGCCAGCAGTTTGTCTCCTAGCGACGAGCAGTACTTC

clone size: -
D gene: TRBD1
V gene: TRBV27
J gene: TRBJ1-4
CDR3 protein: CASSSGQGFSNEKLFF
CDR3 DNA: TGTGCCAGCAGTTCGGGACAGGGGTTTTCTAATGAAAAACTGTTTTTT

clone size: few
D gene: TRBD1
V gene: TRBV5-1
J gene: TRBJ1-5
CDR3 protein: CASSFDRDQPQHF
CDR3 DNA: TGCGCCAGCAGCTTTGACAGGGATCAGCCCCAGCATTTT

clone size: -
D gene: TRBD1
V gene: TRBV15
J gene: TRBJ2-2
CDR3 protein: CATKGQENTGELFF
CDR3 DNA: TGTGCCACCAAGGGACAGGAGAACACCGGGGAGCTGTTTTTT

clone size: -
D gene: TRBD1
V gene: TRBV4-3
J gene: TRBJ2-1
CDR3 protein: CASSKGQGIDEQFF
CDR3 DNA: TGCGCCAGCAGTAAGGGACAGGGGATCGATGAGCAGTTCTTC